One sample yielded the 8 T cell receptor beta chains listed below, sequenced in a study of blood T cell repertoires in COVID-19. Clones were read by immunoSEQ multiplex PCR, and TCRdb kept only the in-frame ones, dropping some. This table has some 510,000 clones, roughly 88% appearing once. The specimen sequenced was PBMCs or T cells enriched from blood (not recorded which). These TCRs come from a woman between 35 and 50 years old who had recovered from COVID-19.

The chain recombines TRBV19 with TRBJ1-1; 7 bases agree with TRBD1. V lost 9 bases to trimming and J lost 1 base; unmatched junction nucleotides: 2. CDR3 length equals 12 residues. Germline CDR1 is LNHDA and CDR2 is SQIVND (reference sequence). Here the CDR3 reads CASNRGNTEAFF. The DNA of the CDR3 is TGTGCCAGCAACAGGGGGAACACTGAAGCTTTCTTT.

The chain joins TRBV4-2 to TRBJ2-1; D gene uncertain. The CDR3 consists of 13 residues. Germline V lookup: CDR1 LGHNA, CDR2 YNFKEQ. V shed 1 base and J shed 7 bases, with 8 bases lying between them. This chain's CDR3 is CASSQGAENEQFF. CDR3 DNA sequence: TGTGCCAGCAGCCAAGGTGCGGAGAATGAGCAGTTCTTC.

CDR3 in DNA: TGCAGCGTTTTCCCCAGGACAGGAGGGTTGACTGAAGCTTTCTTT. Amino acids: CSVFPRTGGLTEAFF. This chain links TRBV29-1 with TRBJ1-1; 7 positions match TRBD1. J lost 5 bases, V lost 5 bases, and 14 bases had no gene match. The CDR3 totals 15 residues. In germline, CDR1 is SQVTM, CDR2 ANQGSEA.

V is TRBV30 and J is TRBJ1-1; the D is unclear. The CDR3 runs to 12 residues. CDR1 and CDR2 (germline): GTSNPN, SVGIG (reference sequence). V was shortened by 0 bases and J by 2 bases, with 4 bases between the two germline ends. The chain's CDR3 is CAWSVSNTEAFF. CDR3 in DNA: TGTGCCTGGAGTGTTTCTAACACTGAAGCTTTCTTT.

This CDR3 is CASSLGQGGYEQYF. Written as DNA, the CDR3 is TGTGCCAGCAGCCTCGGACAGGGGGGCTACGAGCAGTACTTC. V is TRBV6-5 and J is TRBJ2-7; 10 bases map to TRBD1. Germline CDR1 and CDR2: MNHEY and SVGAGI. There are 14 residues in the CDR3. J lost 3 bases, V lost 6 bases, and 5 bases had no gene match.

J is TRBJ2-1 and V is TRBV12-3 or TRBV12-4, with 12 nucleotides matching TRBD2. V trimming: 10 bases; J trimming: 8 bases; junction bases outside the gene matches: 6. The CDR3 is made up of 13 amino acids. CDR3 DNA sequence: TGTGCCACTAGCGGGAGGGCCCTCGATGAGCAGTTCTTC. This sequence encodes CATSGRALDEQFF.

This clone was counted between two and nine times. The chain recombines TRBV11-2 with TRBJ1-6; D ambiguous. Germline assignment: CDR1 SGHAT and CDR2 FQNNGV. V shed 2 bases and J shed 10 bases, with 12 bases lying between them. The CDR3 is 14 residues long. For the CDR3, the DNA is TGTGCCAGCAGCTTAACGCCCGAGGGCTCACCCCTCCACTTT. Encoded protein: CASSLTPEGSPLHF.

The chain recombines TRBV27 with TRBJ2-7; the D gene is possibly TRBD1 (6 bases). The CDR3 loop spans 14 amino acids. Trimming shortened V by 4 bases and J by 2 bases, and 12 bases separated the two germline ends. Germline loops: CDR1 MNHEY, CDR2 SMNVEV (reference sequence). This CDR3 is CASSSGTPTYEQYF. CDR3 in DNA: TGTGCCAGCAGTTCCGGGACACCTACCTACGAGCAGTACTTC.